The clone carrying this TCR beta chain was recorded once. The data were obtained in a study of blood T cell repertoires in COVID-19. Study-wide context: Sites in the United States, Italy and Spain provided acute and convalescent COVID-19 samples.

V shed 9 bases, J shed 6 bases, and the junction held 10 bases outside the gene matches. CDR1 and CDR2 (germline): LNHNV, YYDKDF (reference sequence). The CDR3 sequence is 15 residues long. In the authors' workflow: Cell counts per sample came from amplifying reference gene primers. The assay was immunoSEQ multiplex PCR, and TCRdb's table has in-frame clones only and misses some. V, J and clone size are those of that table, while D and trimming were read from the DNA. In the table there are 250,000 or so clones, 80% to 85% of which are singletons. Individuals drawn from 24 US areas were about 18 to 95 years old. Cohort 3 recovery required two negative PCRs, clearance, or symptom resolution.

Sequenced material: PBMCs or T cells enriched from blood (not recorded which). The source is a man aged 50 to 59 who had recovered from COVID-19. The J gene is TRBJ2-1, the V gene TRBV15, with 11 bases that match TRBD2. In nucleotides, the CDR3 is TGTGCCACTATCTCCGGGACTAGCGGCTTCAATGAGCAGTTCTTC. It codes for CATISGTSGFNEQFF. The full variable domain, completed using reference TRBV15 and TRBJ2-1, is DAMVIQNPRYQVTQFGKPVTLSCSQTLNHNVMYWYQQKSSQAPKLLFHYYDKDFNNEADTPDNFQSRRPNTSFCFLDIRSPGLGDTAMYLCATISGTSGFNEQFFGPGTRLTVL.